This T cell receptor beta chain came from a study of blood T cell repertoires in COVID-19. About the research overall: Spain, Italy and the United States supplied samples that represented acute and convalescent COVID-19. Sample material is recorded as cDNA or gDNA derived from T cells, B-cell-depleted T cells, or PBMCs.

Germline trimming cut 3 bases from V and 4 bases from J; bases unmatched to any gene: 2. Germline loops: CDR1 SGHVS, CDR2 FNYEAQ. The CDR3 is 16 amino acids. In the study's own analysis: Amplification from reference gene primers served as the basis for estimated nucleated cell counts. The repertoire was sequenced with immunoSEQ multiplex PCR; TCRdb's copy has only in-frame clones and lacks some. V, J and clone size are taken as reported in that table, and D and trimming were inferred from the DNA itself. The sample holds 300,000 to 400,000 clones, around 91% seen once. Sequencing used peripheral blood. The receptor's source is a woman aged 18-29 years who had recovered from COVID-19. The chain combines TRBV7-6 with TRBJ2-2; TRBD2 matches at 13 bases. CDR3 in amino acids: CASSFGTSGITGELFF. CDR3 nucleotides: TGTGCCAGCAGCTTCGGGACTAGCGGGATCACCGGGGAGCTGTTTTTT.